These 5 T cell receptor beta chains originate from one sample sequenced in a study of blood T cell repertoires in COVID-19. Here immunoSEQ multiplex PCR was the method, and the copy in TCRdb shows in-frame clones only, minus some. The sample holds around 45,000 clones, 85% to 90% seen once. The source material was peripheral blood. All receptors derive from an elderly man with acute or convalescent COVID-19.

In its sample, this clone was seen a few times. The DNA of the CDR3 is TGTGCCAGCAGTGCTGCGGACAGGGGTTATAATTCACCCCTCCACTTT. Protein: CASSAADRGYNSPLHF. The chain combines TRBV6-1 with TRBJ1-6, with 9 bases lining up with TRBD1. The CDR3 is 16 residues long. Per germline, CDR1 MNHNS and CDR2 SASEGT. V shed 4 bases and J 4 bases; nucleotides not matched to a gene: 5.

The J gene is TRBJ1-2, the V gene TRBV4-1; D is uncertain. V was pared by 8 bases and J by 8 bases, with 24 bases between. This CDR3 is built from 15 residues. CDR1 MGHRA and CDR2 YSYEKL come from the germline V gene. The DNA for the CDR3 is TGCGCCAGCTCGAGGAGCGTCGGTAGCCCAAGGGGCTACACCTTC. It translates to CASSRSVGSPRGYTF.

This rearrangement joins TRBV6-6 to TRBJ1-1; D is perhaps TRBD1 (5 bases). The V and J ends lost 2 bases and 5 bases respectively, with 9 bases between them. CDR1 MNHNY and CDR2 SVGAGI come from the germline V gene (reference sequence). The CDR3 is 13 amino acids. The CDR3: CASSYRGGTEAFF. CDR3 DNA sequence: TGTGCCAGCAGTTACAGGGGAGGGACTGAAGCTTTCTTT.

This chain uses TRBV7-9 with TRBJ2-7, with TRBD1 as a possible D gene (7 bases). The ends were cut back, 3 bases at V and 4 bases at J, with 28 bases in the middle. CDR1 and CDR2 from the germline V gene are SEHNR and FQNEAQ (reference sequence). The CDR3 consists of 19 residues. CDR3 DNA: TGTGCCAGCAGCTTGTACCGGTGGGGGGACAGAGAAATCCCTTACGAGCAGTACTTC. This translates into CASSLYRWGDREIPYEQYF.

The chain links TRBV30 to TRBJ1-2, with D perhaps matching TRBD1 (5 bases). Trimming cost V 3 bases and J 3 bases, with 14 bases left between them. The germline V gene encodes CDR1 GTSNPN and CDR2 SVGIG (reference sequence). The CDR3 loop spans 14 amino acids. CDR3 loop: CAWRGPGAHYGYTF. The CDR3 region has the DNA TGTGCCTGGAGGGGACCGGGAGCCCACTATGGCTACACCTTC. Variable domain in full (rest from reference TRBV30 and TRBJ1-2): SQTIHQWPATLVQPVGSPLSLECTVEGTSNPNLYWYRQAAGRGLQLLFYSVGIGQISSEVPQNLSASRPQDRQFILSSKKLLLSDSGFYLCAWRGPGAHYGYTFGSGTRLTVV.